A selection of T cell receptor beta chains follows, all from one sample in a study of post-analysis software for immune sequencing data. TCRdb reanalysed the PCR reads using MiXCR and keeps one entry per CDR3 protein. This table has hundreds of thousands of distinct CDR3 sequences, more than 30% appearing once. Material: blood. These receptors all come from a girl aged 2 to 9 with multiple sclerosis. CDR3s include the opening cysteine and the closing phenylalanine or tryptophan. Each record gives: J gene, V gene, clone size, D gene, CDR3 DNA, CDR3 protein. The D gene is left open where the match is weak. The size field is filled for only some rows; it gives once, few, many or a size class.

j_call: TRBJ1-1; v_call: TRBV5-1; clone_size: .; d_call: .; cdr3_nt: TGCGCCAGCAGCTTGCCCCCTTCGGCTGAAGCTTTCTTT; cdr3_aa: CASSLPPSAEAFF
j_call: TRBJ2-1; v_call: TRBV28; clone_size: few; d_call: TRBD2; cdr3_nt: TGTGCCAGCAGTTTAACCATGACTAGCGGGATGATCGGTGAGCAGTTCTTC; cdr3_aa: CASSLTMTSGMIGEQFF
j_call: TRBJ2-1; v_call: TRBV5-1; clone_size: few; d_call: .; cdr3_nt: TGCGCCAGCAGCTTGGATGGGACAAACTCCTACAATGAGCAGTTCTTC; cdr3_aa: CASSLDGTNSYNEQFF
j_call: TRBJ1-1; v_call: TRBV5-1; clone_size: few; d_call: .; cdr3_nt: TGCGCCAGCAGCCACTCATTCAAGAACACTGAAGCTTTCTTT; cdr3_aa: CASSHSFKNTEAFF
j_call: TRBJ1-2; v_call: TRBV14; clone_size: .; d_call: TRBD1; cdr3_nt: TGTGCCAGCAGCCAGTTCCTAGGTACAGGGGCCGGCTACACCTTC; cdr3_aa: CASSQFLGTGAGYTF
j_call: TRBJ2-3; v_call: TRBV10-2; clone_size: .; d_call: .; cdr3_nt: TGCGCCAGCAGTGAGTTGTTGGGGGGTAGCACAGATACGCAGTATTTT; cdr3_aa: CASSELLGGSTDTQYF
j_call: TRBJ1-5; v_call: TRBV10-1; clone_size: many; d_call: .; cdr3_nt: TGCGCCGGAGACCGGGACAGCAATCAGCCCCAGCATTTT; cdr3_aa: CAGDRDSNQPQHF
j_call: TRBJ2-7; v_call: TRBV12-3/TRBV12-4; clone_size: .; d_call: TRBD1; cdr3_nt: TGTGCCAGCAGTTTAGCCCCCGGACAGGGCGGCCAGCAGTACTTC; cdr3_aa: CASSLAPGQGGQQYF
j_call: TRBJ1-1; v_call: TRBV12-3/TRBV12-4; clone_size: .; d_call: .; cdr3_nt: TGTGCCAGCAGTTTAGGGCCCCCCGCAAGGAACACTGAAGCTTTCTTT; cdr3_aa: CASSLGPPARNTEAFF
j_call: TRBJ2-2; v_call: TRBV7-8; clone_size: .; d_call: TRBD2; cdr3_nt: TGTGCCAGCAGCCCCCACTGGACTAGCGGCCGCACCGGGGAGCTGTTTTTT; cdr3_aa: CASSPHWTSGRTGELFF
j_call: TRBJ2-1; v_call: TRBV9; clone_size: .; d_call: TRBD2; cdr3_nt: TGTGCCAGCAGCGGCGGACTAGCGGGGAAACCCTACAATGAGCAGTTCTTC; cdr3_aa: CASSGGLAGKPYNEQFF
j_call: TRBJ1-2; v_call: TRBV19; clone_size: .; d_call: TRBD1; cdr3_nt: TGTGCCAGTAGTGTGGACAGGGACTATGGCTACACCTTC; cdr3_aa: CASSVDRDYGYTF
j_call: TRBJ2-7; v_call: TRBV7-9; clone_size: .; d_call: TRBD2; cdr3_nt: TGTGCCAGCAGCCGACAGACTAGCGGGGTCCACGAGCAGTACTTC; cdr3_aa: CASSRQTSGVHEQYF
j_call: TRBJ2-1; v_call: TRBV4-2; clone_size: .; d_call: .; cdr3_nt: TGTGCCAGCAGCCCACTAGTCCGGTTCTACAATGAGCAGTTCTTC; cdr3_aa: CASSPLVRFYNEQFF
j_call: TRBJ2-7; v_call: TRBV15; clone_size: few; d_call: TRBD1; cdr3_nt: TGTGCCACCAGCAGAGAAGGACAGGGTTTCGTCTACGAGCAGTACTTC; cdr3_aa: CATSREGQGFVYEQYF
j_call: TRBJ2-1; v_call: TRBV7-6; clone_size: .; d_call: TRBD1; cdr3_nt: TGTGCCAGCAGCAGGTCCGGGACAGGGGCCTACAATGAGCAGTTCTTC; cdr3_aa: CASSRSGTGAYNEQFF
j_call: TRBJ2-1; v_call: TRBV20-1; clone_size: .; d_call: .; cdr3_nt: TGCAGTGCTATACAGCTAGCTGGGTCCTACAATGAGCAGTTCTTC; cdr3_aa: CSAIQLAGSYNEQFF
j_call: TRBJ2-7; v_call: TRBV11-1; clone_size: few; d_call: .; cdr3_nt: TGTGCCAGCAGCCGGACAGTCTACGAGCAGTACTTC; cdr3_aa: CASSRTVYEQYF
j_call: TRBJ2-3; v_call: TRBV11-2; clone_size: few; d_call: .; cdr3_nt: TGTGCCAGCAGCCACTGGACCGAGAGCACAGATACGCAGTATTTT; cdr3_aa: CASSHWTESTDTQYF
j_call: TRBJ1-2; v_call: TRBV29-1; clone_size: few; d_call: .; cdr3_nt: TGCAGCGTCCTTGCCCGGGGTATGCTCTATGGCTACACCTTC; cdr3_aa: CSVLARGMLYGYTF
j_call: TRBJ2-1; v_call: TRBV4-2; clone_size: few; d_call: .; cdr3_nt: TGTGCCAGCAGCCAAGGGAAGTTCAGCGGATACAATGAGCAGTTCTTC; cdr3_aa: CASSQGKFSGYNEQFF
j_call: TRBJ2-3; v_call: TRBV11-2; clone_size: few; d_call: TRBD1; cdr3_nt: TGTGCCAGCGGAGGGGGACAGGGGAGAACAGATACGCAGTATTTT; cdr3_aa: CASGGGQGRTDTQYF
j_call: TRBJ2-7; v_call: TRBV6-2/TRBV6-3; clone_size: .; d_call: TRBD2; cdr3_nt: TGTGCCAGCAGTTACTCGATCGTCGGGACTAGCGGGAGAACCGAGCAGTACTTC; cdr3_aa: CASSYSIVGTSGRTEQYF
j_call: TRBJ2-2; v_call: TRBV7-8; clone_size: .; d_call: .; cdr3_nt: TGTGCCAGCAGCTTTAAATCCCACACCGGGGAGCTGTTTTTT; cdr3_aa: CASSFKSHTGELFF
j_call: TRBJ2-7; v_call: TRBV19; clone_size: few; d_call: .; cdr3_nt: TGTGCCAGTAGTATAGTCGGGGGATCCCTAGACGAGCAGTACTTC; cdr3_aa: CASSIVGGSLDEQYF
j_call: TRBJ1-1; v_call: TRBV4-1; clone_size: few; d_call: .; cdr3_nt: TGCGCCAGCAGCCAAGGGTCCGGGACCCAAGCTTTCTTT; cdr3_aa: CASSQGSGTQAFF
j_call: TRBJ1-2; v_call: TRBV18; clone_size: once; d_call: .; cdr3_nt: TGTGCCAGCTCTCGTGGCAGGCCAGCTAACTATGGCTACACCTTC; cdr3_aa: CASSRGRPANYGYTF
j_call: TRBJ2-7; v_call: TRBV28; clone_size: .; d_call: TRBD1; cdr3_nt: TGTGCCAGCAGCCCGGGACAGGGGCAGCCCTACGAGCAGTACTTC; cdr3_aa: CASSPGQGQPYEQYF
j_call: TRBJ1-5; v_call: TRBV5-1; clone_size: many; d_call: TRBD1; cdr3_nt: TGTGCCAGCAGCTCGCAGGGGGGACAGCCCCAGCATTTT; cdr3_aa: CASSSQGGQPQHF
j_call: TRBJ2-7; v_call: TRBV7-2; clone_size: few; d_call: TRBD1; cdr3_nt: TGTGCCAGCAGCTTAGGGACAGGTATCTACGAGCAGTACTTC; cdr3_aa: CASSLGTGIYEQYF
j_call: TRBJ2-7; v_call: TRBV7-2; clone_size: .; d_call: TRBD1; cdr3_nt: TGTGCCAGCAGCTACGGACAGGGGGCAGGCGAGCAGTACTTC; cdr3_aa: CASSYGQGAGEQYF
j_call: TRBJ2-5; v_call: TRBV6-2/TRBV6-3; clone_size: .; d_call: TRBD1; cdr3_nt: TGTGCCAGCAGATCCGGGACAGGGGACCAGACCCAGTACTTC; cdr3_aa: CASRSGTGDQTQYF
j_call: TRBJ1-5; v_call: TRBV6-5; clone_size: .; d_call: .; cdr3_nt: TGTGCCAGCAGTAATCAGGGTGGTAGGTCCCAGCATTTT; cdr3_aa: CASSNQGGRSQHF
j_call: TRBJ2-1; v_call: TRBV12-3/TRBV12-4; clone_size: .; d_call: TRBD2; cdr3_nt: TGTGCCAGCAGTTCGTGGACGGGGGGGGGCAATGAGCAGTTCTTC; cdr3_aa: CASSSWTGGGNEQFF
j_call: TRBJ1-1; v_call: TRBV28; clone_size: .; d_call: .; cdr3_nt: TGTGCCATCGTACCTCCCTTGGGGCCTGGGGCCACTGAAGCTTTCTTT; cdr3_aa: CAIVPPLGPGATEAFF
j_call: TRBJ2-7; v_call: TRBV7-2; clone_size: .; d_call: .; cdr3_nt: TGTGCCTGCAGCGTGACGGCCGCCTCCTACGAGCAGTACTTC; cdr3_aa: CACSVTAASYEQYF
j_call: TRBJ2-3; v_call: TRBV24-1; clone_size: .; d_call: TRBD1; cdr3_nt: TGTGCCACCAGTGGTTTGTGGGGACAGACAGATACGCAGTATTTT; cdr3_aa: CATSGLWGQTDTQYF
j_call: TRBJ2-1; v_call: TRBV27; clone_size: .; d_call: TRBD2; cdr3_nt: TGTGCCAGCAGTTTCGCGGGAGCTAATGAGCAGTTCTTC; cdr3_aa: CASSFAGANEQFF
j_call: TRBJ1-2; v_call: TRBV2; clone_size: .; d_call: TRBD1; cdr3_nt: TGTGCCAGCAGTGGCAACAGGGGTCACTATGGCTACACCTTC; cdr3_aa: CASSGNRGHYGYTF
j_call: TRBJ2-4; v_call: TRBV7-6; clone_size: .; d_call: .; cdr3_nt: TGTGCCAGCAGCTTAGGGACTGGTATGAGGGCCAAAAACATTCAGTACTTC; cdr3_aa: CASSLGTGMRAKNIQYF
j_call: TRBJ1-1; v_call: TRBV20-1; clone_size: .; d_call: .; cdr3_nt: TGCAGTGCTTCACATTTGAACACTGAAGCTTTCTTT; cdr3_aa: CSASHLNTEAFF
j_call: TRBJ1-2; v_call: TRBV6-6; clone_size: .; d_call: .; cdr3_nt: TGTGCCAGCATGCACCCGGACAGTAACTATGGCTACACCTTC; cdr3_aa: CASMHPDSNYGYTF
j_call: TRBJ1-5; v_call: TRBV5-1; clone_size: few; d_call: .; cdr3_nt: TGCGCCAGCAGTCCAGGGTCGACAGGCAACAATCAGCCCCAGCATTTT; cdr3_aa: CASSPGSTGNNQPQHF
j_call: TRBJ1-1; v_call: TRBV7-2; clone_size: .; d_call: .; cdr3_nt: TGTGCCAGCAGCTTTAGGTCAATGAACACTGAAGCTTTCTTT; cdr3_aa: CASSFRSMNTEAFF
j_call: TRBJ2-3; v_call: TRBV4-1; clone_size: few; d_call: .; cdr3_nt: TGCGCCAGCAGCCAAGGATTCCGGGACTCAGATACGCAGTATTTT; cdr3_aa: CASSQGFRDSDTQYF
j_call: TRBJ2-5; v_call: TRBV4-1; clone_size: few; d_call: .; cdr3_nt: TGCGCCAGCAGCCAAGGTGGTGAACAGACCCAGTACTTC; cdr3_aa: CASSQGGEQTQYF
j_call: TRBJ2-1; v_call: TRBV4-3; clone_size: few; d_call: TRBD2; cdr3_nt: TGCGCCAGCAGCCAAGGACTAGCGGGCGGTGGTGAGCAGTTCTTC; cdr3_aa: CASSQGLAGGGEQFF
j_call: TRBJ2-7; v_call: TRBV3-1; clone_size: .; d_call: TRBD1; cdr3_nt: TGTGCCAGCAGTCGGGGAACAGGGGACCTATCCTACGAGCAGTACTTC; cdr3_aa: CASSRGTGDLSYEQYF
j_call: TRBJ2-5; v_call: TRBV12-3/TRBV12-4; clone_size: .; d_call: TRBD2; cdr3_nt: TGTGCCAGCACCCGAACTGGGACTAGCGGGGTCCAAGAGACCCAGTACTTC; cdr3_aa: CASTRTGTSGVQETQYF
j_call: TRBJ2-7; v_call: TRBV20-1; clone_size: many; d_call: .; cdr3_nt: TGCAGTGCAGTAACGGTAGCGGAGCCCTACGAGCAGTACTTC; cdr3_aa: CSAVTVAEPYEQYF
j_call: TRBJ2-7; v_call: TRBV13; clone_size: .; d_call: .; cdr3_nt: TGTGCCAGCAGCCCGAGAAAGGGACACGCGCTACCCTACGAGCAGTACTTC; cdr3_aa: CASSPRKGHALPYEQYF